A selection of T cell receptor beta chains follows, all from one sample in a study of blood T cells in healthy people across ages. TCRdb analysed the 5' RACE reads with MiXCR anew, one entry per CDR3 protein. There are hundreds of thousands of distinct CDR3 sequences in the sample; around a fifth occur only once, and about 3.6% lies in the top ten. Input material: blood. The origin of the receptors is a man between 70 and 80 years old in good health. Both conserved end residues are part of each CDR3. The order of the fields is V gene, J gene, clone size, D gene, CDR3 protein, CDR3 DNA. The D gene is left open where the match is weak. Only part of the rows carry a size: once, few, many, or a class if the clone is expanded.

TRBV28,TRBJ1-1,few,TRBD1,CASSLYGGQGEAFF,TGTGCCAGCAGTTTATACGGGGGACAGGGAGAGGCTTTCTTT
TRBV18,TRBJ1-4,NA,NA,CASSPQSTLGEKLFF,TGTGCCAGCTCACCGCAGAGCACTCTGGGTGAAAAACTGTTTTTT
TRBV27,TRBJ2-1,NA,NA,CASSGAEGSYNEQFF,TGTGCCAGCAGTGGGGCGGAGGGGTCCTACAATGAGCAGTTCTTC
TRBV20-1,TRBJ2-7,few,NA,CSVPSDHYEQYF,TGCAGTGTTCCTAGCGATCACTACGAGCAGTACTTC
TRBV7-2,TRBJ2-7,many,TRBD2,CASSSRTSGTYEQYF,TGCGCCAGCAGCTCGCGGACTAGCGGTACCTACGAGCAGTACTTC
TRBV29-1,TRBJ2-7,NA,TRBD2,CSVVGLAGDYEQYF,TGCAGCGTTGTCGGACTAGCGGGAGACTACGAGCAGTACTTC
TRBV5-1,TRBJ1-2,NA,TRBD1,CASSPRTGGDYGYTF,TGCGCCAGCAGCCCTCGGACAGGGGGCGACTATGGCTACACCTTC
TRBV5-1,TRBJ2-3,NA,NA,CASRQDGRTDTQYF,TGCGCCAGCCGACAGGACGGCAGGACAGATACGCAGTATTTT
TRBV2,TRBJ1-5,few,NA,CASSGDEGQPQHF,TGTGCCAGCAGTGGGGACGAGGGCCAGCCCCAGCATTTT
TRBV7-6,TRBJ2-1,few,TRBD2,CASSLAPAGVSYNEQFF,TGTGCCAGCAGCTTAGCGCCAGCGGGAGTCTCCTACAATGAGCAGTTCTTC
TRBV6-5,TRBJ1-4,NA,TRBD1,CASSYDDRDEKLFF,TGTGCCAGCAGTTACGACGACAGGGATGAAAAACTGTTTTTT
TRBV2,TRBJ2-5,few,NA,CASSADSQETQYF,TGTGCCAGCAGCGCGGACAGCCAAGAGACCCAGTACTTC
TRBV29-1,TRBJ2-6,many,NA,CSVVRSGANVLTF,TGCAGCGTTGTCCGCTCTGGGGCCAACGTCCTGACTTTC
TRBV29-1,TRBJ2-5,many,NA,CSVEGGSLFLQETQYF,TGCAGCGTTGAAGGGGGGTCTCTGTTTCTCCAAGAGACCCAGTACTTC
TRBV25-1,TRBJ2-7,few,NA,CASSGIKWQYF,TGTGCCAGCAGTGGGATCAAGTGGCAGTACTTC
TRBV9,TRBJ2-3,NA,NA,CASSVGTWNTDTQYF,TGTGCCAGCAGCGTAGGGACCTGGAACACAGATACGCAGTATTTT
TRBV16,TRBJ1-1,NA,NA,CASSQRIWGNTEAFF,TGTGCCAGCAGCCAGAGAATTTGGGGGAACACTGAAGCTTTCTTT
TRBV12-3/TRBV12-4,TRBJ2-6,NA,NA,CASSSTGTGANVRTF,TGTGCCAGCAGTTCGACAGGGACTGGGGCCAACGTCCGGACTTTC
TRBV7-2,TRBJ2-7,NA,NA,CASSLSLAPTYEQYF,TGTGCCAGCAGCCTCAGCCTAGCGCCCACCTACGAGCAGTACTTC
TRBV29-1,TRBJ1-4,NA,TRBD1,CSVSQGSRDEKLFF,TGCAGCGTATCACAGGGGAGTCGAGATGAAAAACTGTTTTTT
TRBV5-1,TRBJ2-7,NA,TRBD2,CASGISGFEQYF,TGCGCCAGCGGCATTAGCGGGTTTGAGCAGTACTTC
TRBV6-2/TRBV6-3,TRBJ2-7,NA,NA,CASSYPPRGTYEQYF,TGTGCCAGCAGTTACCCCCCACGCGGTACCTACGAGCAGTACTTC
TRBV9,TRBJ2-1,many,TRBD2,CASSVGSGTYNEQFF,TGTGCCAGCAGCGTAGGTAGCGGGACCTACAATGAGCAGTTCTTC
TRBV6-5,TRBJ2-5,few,NA,CASSYAEVKTQYF,TGTGCCAGCAGTTACGCGGAAGTGAAGACCCAGTACTTC
TRBV9,TRBJ2-3,NA,TRBD1,CASSAMGQLTDTQYF,TGTGCCAGCAGCGCCATGGGACAGCTCACAGATACGCAGTATTTT
TRBV6-2/TRBV6-3,TRBJ1-1,few,NA,CASSYGSTEAFF,TGTGCCAGCAGTTACGGGAGCACTGAAGCTTTCTTT
TRBV20-1,TRBJ1-2,NA,NA,CSARQNWDYGYTF,TGCAGTGCCCGCCAGAATTGGGACTATGGCTACACCTTC
TRBV27,TRBJ2-7,NA,NA,CASSPWGTSSYEQYF,TGTGCCAGCAGTCCCTGGGGGACAAGCTCCTACGAGCAGTACTTC
TRBV11-2,TRBJ2-1,NA,NA,CASSLDLAGQNNEQFF,TGTGCCAGCAGCTTAGATCTTGCGGGGCAGAATAATGAGCAGTTCTTC
TRBV7-8,TRBJ1-1,few,NA,CASSPGQSTEALF,TGTGCCAGCAGCCCTGGACAGTCGACTGAAGCTCTCTTT
TRBV28,TRBJ1-1,NA,NA,CASTQTRVAEAFF,TGTGCCAGCACTCAGACCAGGGTGGCTGAAGCTTTCTTT